This T cell receptor (beta chain) was captured in a study of human T cells and chemical hapten exposure. Study summary: TCR yields per sample varied, mainly owing to small pooled library volume differences.

V lost 1 base to trimming and J lost 0 bases, with 10 bases between them. Germline CDR1 and CDR2: SGHTA and FQGTGA. CDR3 length: 17 residues. Comment on this clonotype: Its cognate antigen is unknown.

The library gave individual cDNA molecules unique molecular identifiers. Study processing details: Individual samples carried between about 23,224 and 750,000 TCRs, with 95,638 as the median. Using its own MiXCR run on the 5' RACE reads, TCRdb lists one record per CDR3 protein. Clone size and V and J calls follow TCRdb, not the original study. Counted here are about 81,000 distinct CDR3 sequences, about 8% occurring once; the ten biggest clones make up under 2.5%. RNA extraction used unfractionated whole blood as the source of total RNA. General study results and limits: With regard to DPC sensitization, TCRs above 1 in 1000 frequency did not change.

The TCR was taken from a male donor in good health. J is TRBJ2-6 and V is TRBV7-3; D is unclear. The CDR3 loop reads CASSLNAGPSGANVLTF. CDR3 sequence (DNA): TGTGCCAGCAGCTTAAATGCAGGACCCTCTGGGGCCAACGTCCTGACTTTC.